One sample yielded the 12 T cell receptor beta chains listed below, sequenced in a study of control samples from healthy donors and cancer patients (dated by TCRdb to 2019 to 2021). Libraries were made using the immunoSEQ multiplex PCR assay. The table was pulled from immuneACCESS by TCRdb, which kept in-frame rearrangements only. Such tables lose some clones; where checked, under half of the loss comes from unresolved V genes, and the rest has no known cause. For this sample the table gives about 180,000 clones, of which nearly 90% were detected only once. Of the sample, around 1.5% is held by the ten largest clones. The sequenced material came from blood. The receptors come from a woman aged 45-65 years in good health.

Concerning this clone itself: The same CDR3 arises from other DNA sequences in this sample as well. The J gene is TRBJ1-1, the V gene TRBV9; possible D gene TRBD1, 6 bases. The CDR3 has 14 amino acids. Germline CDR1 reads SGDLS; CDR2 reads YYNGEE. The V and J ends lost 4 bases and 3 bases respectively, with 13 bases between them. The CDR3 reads CASSRGQGHTEAFF. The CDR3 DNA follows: TGTGCCAGCAGCAGAGGCCAGGGGCACACTGAAGCTTTCTTT.

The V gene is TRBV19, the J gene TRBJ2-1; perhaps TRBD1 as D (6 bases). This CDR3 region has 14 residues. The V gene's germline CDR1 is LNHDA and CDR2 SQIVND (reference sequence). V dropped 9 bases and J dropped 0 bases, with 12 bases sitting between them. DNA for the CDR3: TGTGCCAGCACAGGGTTTGGCTCCTACAATGAGCAGTTCTTC. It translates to CASTGFGSYNEQFF.

CDR3 region: CASSWTAPNHLNTEAFF. As DNA, the CDR3 is TGCGCCAGCAGCTGGACAGCCCCAAACCATTTGAACACTGAAGCTTTCTTT. V usage is TRBV5-1 and J usage is TRBJ1-1, with D possibly being TRBD1 (6 bases). Germline values: CDR1 SGHRS, CDR2 YFSETQ. This CDR3 is 17 amino acids long. The V end was cut by 3 bases, the J end by 0 bases, with 18 bases between.

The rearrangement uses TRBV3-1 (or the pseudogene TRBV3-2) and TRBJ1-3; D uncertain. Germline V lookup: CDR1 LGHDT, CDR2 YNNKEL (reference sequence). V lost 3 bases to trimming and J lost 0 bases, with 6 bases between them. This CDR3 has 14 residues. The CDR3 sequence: CASSQGTSGNTIYF. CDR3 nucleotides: TGTGCCAGCAGCCAGGGAACCTCTGGAAACACCATATATTTT.

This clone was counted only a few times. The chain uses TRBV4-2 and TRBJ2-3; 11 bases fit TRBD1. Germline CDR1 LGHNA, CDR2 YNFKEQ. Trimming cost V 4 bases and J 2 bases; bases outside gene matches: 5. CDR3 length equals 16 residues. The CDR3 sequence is CASSPRDRGSTDTQYF. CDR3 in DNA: TGTGCCAGCAGCCCTAGGGACAGGGGGTCCACAGATACGCAGTATTTT.

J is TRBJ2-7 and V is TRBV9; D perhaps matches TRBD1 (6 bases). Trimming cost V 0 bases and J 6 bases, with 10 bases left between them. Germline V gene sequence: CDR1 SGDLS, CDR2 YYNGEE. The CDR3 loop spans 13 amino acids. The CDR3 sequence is CASSVDPQGEQYF. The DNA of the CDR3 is TGTGCCAGCAGCGTAGATCCACAGGGCGAGCAGTACTTC.

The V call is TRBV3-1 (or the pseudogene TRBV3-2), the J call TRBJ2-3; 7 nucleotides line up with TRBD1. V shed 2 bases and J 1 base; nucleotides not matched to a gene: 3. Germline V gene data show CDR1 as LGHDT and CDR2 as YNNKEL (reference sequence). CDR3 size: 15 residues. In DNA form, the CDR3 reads TGTGCCAGCAGCCAAACCGGGACAGGCACAGATACGCAGTATTTT. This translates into CASSQTGTGTDTQYF.

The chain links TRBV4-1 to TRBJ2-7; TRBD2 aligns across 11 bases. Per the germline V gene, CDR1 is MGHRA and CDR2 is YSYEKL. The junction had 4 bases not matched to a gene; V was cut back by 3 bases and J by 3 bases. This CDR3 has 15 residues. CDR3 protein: CASSQGLAEFYEQYF. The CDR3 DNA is TGCGCCAGCAGCCAGGGACTAGCGGAGTTCTACGAGCAGTACTTC.

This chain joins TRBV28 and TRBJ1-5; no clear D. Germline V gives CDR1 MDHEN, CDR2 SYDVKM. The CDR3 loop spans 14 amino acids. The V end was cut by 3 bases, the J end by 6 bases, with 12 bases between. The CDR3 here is CASSLVEGSQPQHF. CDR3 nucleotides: TGTGCCAGCAGTTTGGTCGAGGGATCTCAGCCCCAGCATTTT. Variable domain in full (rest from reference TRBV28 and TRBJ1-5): DVKVTQSSRYLVKRTGEKVFLECVQDMDHENMFWYRQDPGLGLRLIYFSYDVKMKEKGDIPEGYSVSREKKERFSLILESASTNQTSMYLCASSLVEGSQPQHFGDGTRLSIL.

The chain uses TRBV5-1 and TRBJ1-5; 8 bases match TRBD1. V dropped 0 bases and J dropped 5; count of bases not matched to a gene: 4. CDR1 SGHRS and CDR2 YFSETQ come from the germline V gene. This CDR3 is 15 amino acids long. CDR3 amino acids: CASSLGVTGDQPQHF. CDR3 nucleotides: TGCGCCAGCAGCTTGGGGGTGACAGGGGATCAGCCCCAGCATTTT.

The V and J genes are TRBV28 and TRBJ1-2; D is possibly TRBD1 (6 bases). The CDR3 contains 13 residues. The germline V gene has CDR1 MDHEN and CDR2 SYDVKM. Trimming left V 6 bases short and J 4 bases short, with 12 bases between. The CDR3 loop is CASRSGQSYGYTF. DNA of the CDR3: TGTGCCAGCAGGTCAGGACAGAGCTATGGCTACACCTTC.

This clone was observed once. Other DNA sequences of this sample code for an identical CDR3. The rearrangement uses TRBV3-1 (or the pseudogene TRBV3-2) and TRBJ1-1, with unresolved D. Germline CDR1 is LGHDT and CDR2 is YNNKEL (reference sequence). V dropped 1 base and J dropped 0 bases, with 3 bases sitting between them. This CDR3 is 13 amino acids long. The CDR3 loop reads CASSQVLNTEAFF. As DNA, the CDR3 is TGTGCCAGCAGCCAAGTTTTGAACACTGAAGCTTTCTTT.